This T cell receptor (beta chain) was recovered during a study of cytomegalovirus exposure and HLA in healthy donors. Study findings and constraints: About 87% or about 30% of the time was how often most TCR beta V segments were productive, according to an earlier analysis. Reportedly, diagnosis of cytomegalovirus status by the classifier showed high specificity and sensitivity.

It was with 60 Vbeta and 13 Jbeta primers that the PCR ran. Profiled with immunoSEQ multiplex PCR; TCRdb holds only in-frame clones, not every one. The table records 35,000 to 55,000 clones, under 65% of them present only once. The V and J ends lost 4 bases and 0 bases respectively, with 9 bases between them. Germline V CDR1 and CDR2: KGHSH, LQKENI. This CDR3 comprises 14 residues. Worth noting for this clone: Its antigen remains unidentified.

Sequences were obtained from PBMCs. V is TRBV18 and J is TRBJ1-1; tentative D call: TRBD1 (6 bases). This clonotype was sampled from a human donor in good health. CDR3 in amino acids: CASSQGGMNTEAFF. The CDR3 DNA is TGTGCCAGCTCACAGGGGGGGATGAACACTGAAGCTTTCTTT.